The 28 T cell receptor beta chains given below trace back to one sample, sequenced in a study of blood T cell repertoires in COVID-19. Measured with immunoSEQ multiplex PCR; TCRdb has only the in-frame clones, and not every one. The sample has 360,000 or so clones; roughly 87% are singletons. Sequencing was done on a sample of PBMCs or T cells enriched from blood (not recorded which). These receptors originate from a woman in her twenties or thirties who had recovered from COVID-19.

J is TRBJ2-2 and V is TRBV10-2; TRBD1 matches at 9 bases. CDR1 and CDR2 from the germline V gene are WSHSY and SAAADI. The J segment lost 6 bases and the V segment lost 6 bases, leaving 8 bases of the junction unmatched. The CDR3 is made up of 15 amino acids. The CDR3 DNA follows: TGCGCCAGCAGCGTAGACAGGGGGTCCGCCGGGGAGCTGTTTTTT. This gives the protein CASSVDRGSAGELFF.

In DNA form, the CDR3 reads TGCAGCGTAGCAGGACAGGCGAACACTGAAGCTTTCTTT. The encoded protein is CSVAGQANTEAFF. The J gene is TRBJ1-1, the V gene TRBV29-1; TRBD1 matches at 7 bases. CDR3 length: 13 residues. Germline CDR1 is SQVTM and CDR2 is ANQGSEA. Losses at the gene ends were 6 bases for V and 1 base for J; bases not matched to a gene: 5.

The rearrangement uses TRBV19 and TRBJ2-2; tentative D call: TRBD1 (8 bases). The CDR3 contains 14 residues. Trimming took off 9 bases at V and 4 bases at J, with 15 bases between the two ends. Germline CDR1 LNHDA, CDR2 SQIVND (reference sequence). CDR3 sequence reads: CASGGQGATGELFF. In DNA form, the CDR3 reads TGTGCCAGCGGGGGGCAGGGGGCCACCGGGGAGCTGTTTTTT.

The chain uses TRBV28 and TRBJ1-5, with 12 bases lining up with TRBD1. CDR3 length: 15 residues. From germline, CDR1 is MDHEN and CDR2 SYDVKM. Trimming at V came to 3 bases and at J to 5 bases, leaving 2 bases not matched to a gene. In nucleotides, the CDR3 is TGTGCCAGCAGTTTTGGGACAGGGGGCCATCAGCCCCAGCATTTT. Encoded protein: CASSFGTGGHQPQHF.

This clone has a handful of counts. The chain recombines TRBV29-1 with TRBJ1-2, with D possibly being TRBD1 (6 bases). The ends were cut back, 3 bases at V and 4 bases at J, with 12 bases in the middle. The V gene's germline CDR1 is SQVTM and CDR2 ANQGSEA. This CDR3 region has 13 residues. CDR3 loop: CSVEEQGFYGYTF. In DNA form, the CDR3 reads TGCAGCGTTGAGGAACAGGGTTTCTATGGCTACACCTTC.

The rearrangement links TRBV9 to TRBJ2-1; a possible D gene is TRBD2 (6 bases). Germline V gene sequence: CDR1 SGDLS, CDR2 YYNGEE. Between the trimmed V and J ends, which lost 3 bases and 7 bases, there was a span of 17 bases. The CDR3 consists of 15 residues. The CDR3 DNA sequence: TGTGCCAGCAGCGGCGGACTAATGGGTAGTAATGAGCAGTTCTTC. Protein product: CASSGGLMGSNEQFF.

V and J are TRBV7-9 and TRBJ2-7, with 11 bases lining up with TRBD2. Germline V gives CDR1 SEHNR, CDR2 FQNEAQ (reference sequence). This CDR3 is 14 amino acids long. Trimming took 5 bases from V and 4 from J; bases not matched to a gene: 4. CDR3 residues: CASSQLAGVYEQYF. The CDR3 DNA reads TGTGCCAGCAGCCAACTAGCGGGGGTTTACGAGCAGTACTTC.

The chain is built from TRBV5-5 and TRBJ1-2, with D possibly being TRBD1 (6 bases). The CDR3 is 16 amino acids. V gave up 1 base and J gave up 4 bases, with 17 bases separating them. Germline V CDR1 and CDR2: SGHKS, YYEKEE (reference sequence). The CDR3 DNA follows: TGTGCCAGCAGCTTGCTTCTGACTGGACAGTCCTATGGCTACACCTTC. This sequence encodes CASSLLLTGQSYGYTF.

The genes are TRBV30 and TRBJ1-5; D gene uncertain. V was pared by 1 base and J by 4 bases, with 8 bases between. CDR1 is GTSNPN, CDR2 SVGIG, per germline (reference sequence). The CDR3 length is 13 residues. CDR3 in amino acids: CAWSELLNQPQHF. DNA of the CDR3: TGTGCCTGGAGTGAACTATTAAATCAGCCCCAGCATTTT.

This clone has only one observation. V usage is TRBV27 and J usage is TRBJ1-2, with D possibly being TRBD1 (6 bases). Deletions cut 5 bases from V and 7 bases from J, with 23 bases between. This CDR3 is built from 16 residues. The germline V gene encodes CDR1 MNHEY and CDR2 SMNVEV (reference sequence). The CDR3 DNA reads TGTGCCAGCAGTCTCATATACCAACAGGGACACGGTGGCTACACCTTC. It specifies CASSLIYQQGHGGYTF.

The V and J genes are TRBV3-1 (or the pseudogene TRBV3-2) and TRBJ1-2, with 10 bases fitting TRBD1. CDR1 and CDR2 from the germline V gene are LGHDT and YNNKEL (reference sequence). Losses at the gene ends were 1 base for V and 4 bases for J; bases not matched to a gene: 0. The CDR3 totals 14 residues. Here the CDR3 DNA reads TGTGCCAGCAGCCAAGGGACAGGGGGCTATGGCTACACCTTC. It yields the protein CASSQGTGGYGYTF.

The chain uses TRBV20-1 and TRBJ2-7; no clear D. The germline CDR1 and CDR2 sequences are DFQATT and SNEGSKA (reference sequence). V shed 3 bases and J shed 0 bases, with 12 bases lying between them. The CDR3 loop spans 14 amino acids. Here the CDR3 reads CSASATFSSYEQYF. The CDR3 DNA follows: TGCAGTGCTAGTGCGACATTCAGCTCCTACGAGCAGTACTTC.

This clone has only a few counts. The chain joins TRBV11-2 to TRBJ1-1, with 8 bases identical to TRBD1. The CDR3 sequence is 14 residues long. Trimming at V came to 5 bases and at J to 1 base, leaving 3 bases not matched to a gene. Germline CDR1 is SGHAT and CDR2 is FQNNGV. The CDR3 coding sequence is TGTGCCAGCAGCCTTGGGACAGGGAACACTGAAGCTTTCTTT. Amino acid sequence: CASSLGTGNTEAFF.

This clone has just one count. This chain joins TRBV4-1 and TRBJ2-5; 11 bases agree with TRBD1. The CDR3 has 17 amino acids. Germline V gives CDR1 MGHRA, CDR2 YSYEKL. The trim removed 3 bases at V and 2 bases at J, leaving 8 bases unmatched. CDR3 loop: CASSQVFRDRGQETQYF. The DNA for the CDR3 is TGCGCCAGCAGCCAGGTATTCCGGGACAGGGGGCAAGAGACCCAGTACTTC.

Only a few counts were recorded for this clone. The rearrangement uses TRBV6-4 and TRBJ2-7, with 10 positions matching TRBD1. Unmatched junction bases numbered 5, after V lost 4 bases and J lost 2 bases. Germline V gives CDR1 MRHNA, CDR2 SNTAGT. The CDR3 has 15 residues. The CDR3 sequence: CASSGLTGGPYEQYF. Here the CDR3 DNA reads TGTGCCAGCAGTGGCCTGACAGGGGGCCCCTACGAGCAGTACTTC.

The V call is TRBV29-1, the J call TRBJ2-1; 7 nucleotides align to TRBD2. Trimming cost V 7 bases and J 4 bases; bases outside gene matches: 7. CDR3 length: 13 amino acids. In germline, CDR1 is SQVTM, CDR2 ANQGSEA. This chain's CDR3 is CSGGGVGYNEQFF. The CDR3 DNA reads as TGCAGCGGGGGAGGGGTAGGTTACAATGAGCAGTTCTTC.

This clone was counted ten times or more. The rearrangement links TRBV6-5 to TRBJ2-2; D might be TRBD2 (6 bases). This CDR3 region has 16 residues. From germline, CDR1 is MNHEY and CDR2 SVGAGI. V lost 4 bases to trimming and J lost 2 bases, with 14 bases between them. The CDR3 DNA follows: TGTGCCAGCAGTTTAACCGGGACTCCTAACACCGGGGAGCTGTTTTTT. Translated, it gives CASSLTGTPNTGELFF.

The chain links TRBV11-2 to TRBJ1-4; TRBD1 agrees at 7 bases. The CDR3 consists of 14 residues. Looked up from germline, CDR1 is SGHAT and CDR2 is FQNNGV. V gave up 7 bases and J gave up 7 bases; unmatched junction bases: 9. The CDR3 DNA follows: TGTGCCAGCAATAGTAGGGGGCTCGGTGAAAAACTGTTTTTT. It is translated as CASNSRGLGEKLFF. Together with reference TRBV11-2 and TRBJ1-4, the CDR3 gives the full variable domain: EAGVAQSPRYKIIEKRQSVAFWCNPISGHATLYWYQQILGQGPKLLIQFQNNGVVDDSQLPKDRFSAERLKGVDSTLKIQPAKLEDSAVYLCASNSRGLGEKLFFGSGTQLSVL.

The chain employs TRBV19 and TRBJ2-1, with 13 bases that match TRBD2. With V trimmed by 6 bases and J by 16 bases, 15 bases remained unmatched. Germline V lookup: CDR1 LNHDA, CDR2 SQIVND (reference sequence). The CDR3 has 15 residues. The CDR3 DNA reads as TGTGCCAGTAGACCGGGACTAGCGGGGACCCCCGGGGAATTCTTC. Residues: CASRPGLAGTPGEFF.

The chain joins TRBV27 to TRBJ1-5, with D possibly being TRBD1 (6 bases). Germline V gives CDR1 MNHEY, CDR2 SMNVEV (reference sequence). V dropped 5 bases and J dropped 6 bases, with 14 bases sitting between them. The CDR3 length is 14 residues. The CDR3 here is CASSQTGWFQPQHF. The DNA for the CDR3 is TGTGCCAGCAGTCAAACAGGGTGGTTTCAGCCCCAGCATTTT.

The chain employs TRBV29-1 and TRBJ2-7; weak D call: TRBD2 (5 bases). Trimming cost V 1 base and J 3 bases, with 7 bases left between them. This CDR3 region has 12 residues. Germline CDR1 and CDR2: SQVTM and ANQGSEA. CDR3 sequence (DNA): TGCAGCGTTGAAGGGGGAGACTACGAGCAGTACTTC. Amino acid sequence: CSVEGGDYEQYF.

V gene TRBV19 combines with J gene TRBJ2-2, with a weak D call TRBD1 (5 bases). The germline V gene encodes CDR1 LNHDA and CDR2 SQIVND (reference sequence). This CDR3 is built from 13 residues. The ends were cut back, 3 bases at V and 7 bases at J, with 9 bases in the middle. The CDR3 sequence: CASSISGIGELFF. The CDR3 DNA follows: TGTGCCAGTAGTATTTCAGGGATCGGGGAGCTGTTTTTT.

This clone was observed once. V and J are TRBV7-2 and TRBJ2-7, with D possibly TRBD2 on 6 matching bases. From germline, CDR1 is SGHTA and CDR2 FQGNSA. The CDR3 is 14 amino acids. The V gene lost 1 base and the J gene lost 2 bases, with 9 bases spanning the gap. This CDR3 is CASSLGRGAYEQYF. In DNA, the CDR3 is TGTGCCAGCAGCTTAGGGCGGGGCGCCTACGAGCAGTACTTC.

The CDR3 DNA is TGCGCCAGCAGCTTCGAGGGGGCTGGCTATGGCTACACCTTC. As protein: CASSFEGAGYGYTF. The chain couples TRBV5-1 to TRBJ1-2, with 7 bases fitting TRBD1. With 2 bases clipped from V and 4 bases from J, the junction kept 5 bases outside the gene matches. The CDR3 is 14 residues long. CDR1 is SGHRS and CDR2 is YFSETQ in the germline V gene.

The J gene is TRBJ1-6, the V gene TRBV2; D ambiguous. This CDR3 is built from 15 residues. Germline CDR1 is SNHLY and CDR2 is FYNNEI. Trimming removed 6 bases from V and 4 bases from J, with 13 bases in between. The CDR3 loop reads CASRAGQAYNSPLHF. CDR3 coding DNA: TGTGCCAGCAGGGCTGGGCAGGCGTATAATTCACCCCTCCACTTT.

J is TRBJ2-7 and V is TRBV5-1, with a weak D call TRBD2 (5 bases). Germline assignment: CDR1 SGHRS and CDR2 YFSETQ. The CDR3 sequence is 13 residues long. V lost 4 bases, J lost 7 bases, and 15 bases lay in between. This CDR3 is CASSRPYGVEQYF. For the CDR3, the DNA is TGCGCCAGCAGCCGACCTTACGGGGTTGAGCAGTACTTC.

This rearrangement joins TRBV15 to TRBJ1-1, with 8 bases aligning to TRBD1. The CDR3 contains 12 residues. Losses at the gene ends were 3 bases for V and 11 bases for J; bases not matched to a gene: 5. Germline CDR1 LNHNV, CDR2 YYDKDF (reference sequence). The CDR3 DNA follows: TGTGCCACCAGCAGGGACAGGGCGGTGGCTTTCTTT. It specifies CATSRDRAVAFF.

The CDR3 nucleotides read TGTGCCAGTAGTATAAAGGCGACACCTACCTACAATGAGCAGTTCTTC. Protein sequence: CASSIKATPTYNEQFF. The chain couples TRBV19 to TRBJ2-1; the D is unclear. The V end lost 2 bases, the J end lost 2 bases, and 13 bases lay between the germline ends. CDR3 size: 16 residues. The germline gives CDR1 LNHDA, CDR2 SQIVND (reference sequence).